This TCR beta chain is drawn from a study of blood T cells in healthy people across ages. Primed by a sample-barcoded 5' primer and a J-beta primer mix, a second PCR proceeded for about 6 to 11 cycles. TCRdb reprocessed the 5' RACE reads via MiXCR and lists one record per CDR3 protein. The sample yields about 1.8 million distinct CDR3 sequences, around half seen once. Every donor contributed roughly 10 milliliters of peripheral blood by blood draw. This clonotype was seen only a few times. Its antigen is as yet unknown. This CDR3 comprises 14 residues. Trimming took off 1 base at V and 4 bases at J, with 13 bases between the two ends. CDR1 SQVTM and CDR2 ANQGSEA come from the germline V gene. Study results and caveats: Diversity of TCR beta per million T cells declined in a roughly linear way with age.

The rearrangement joins TRBV29-1 to TRBJ1-2; maybe TRBD1 (6 bases). This clonotype was obtained from a woman in her thirties or forties in good health. The specimen was blood. CDR3 DNA sequence: TGCAGCGTTGAAGTACAGGGAGGCCTCTATGGCTACACCTTC. Protein product: CSVEVQGGLYGYTF.